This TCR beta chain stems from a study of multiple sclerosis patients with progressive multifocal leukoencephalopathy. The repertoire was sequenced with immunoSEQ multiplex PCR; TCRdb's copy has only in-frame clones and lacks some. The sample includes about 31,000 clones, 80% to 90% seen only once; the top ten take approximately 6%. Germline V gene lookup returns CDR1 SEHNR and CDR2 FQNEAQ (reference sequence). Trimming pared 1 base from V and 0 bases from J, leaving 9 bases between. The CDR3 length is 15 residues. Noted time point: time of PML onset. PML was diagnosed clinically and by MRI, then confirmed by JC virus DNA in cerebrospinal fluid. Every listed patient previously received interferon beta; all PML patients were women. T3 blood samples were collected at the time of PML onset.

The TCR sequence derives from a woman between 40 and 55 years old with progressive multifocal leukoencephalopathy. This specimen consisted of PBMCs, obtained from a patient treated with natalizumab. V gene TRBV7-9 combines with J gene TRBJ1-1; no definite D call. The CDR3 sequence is CASSLVPRLNTEAFF. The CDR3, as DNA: TGTGCCAGCAGCTTAGTTCCCAGGCTGAACACTGAAGCTTTCTTT. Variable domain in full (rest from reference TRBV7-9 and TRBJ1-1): DTGVSQNPRHKITKRGQNVTFRCDPISEHNRLYWYRQTLGQGPEFLTYFQNEAQLEKSRLLSDRFSAERPKGSFSTLEIQRTEQGDSAMYLCASSLVPRLNTEAFFGQGTRLTVV.